Listed here is a single T cell receptor beta chain. This clonotype was detected only a few times. Its antigen is currently not known. Base qualities are not provided; no much larger clone lies one nucleotide away. V trim: 5 bases; J trim: 4 bases; unmatched bases: 8. The CDR1 and CDR2 encoded by the germline V gene (reference sequence) are LNHDA and SQIVND. From cysteine to phenylalanine, the CDR3 is 14 amino acids long. The read is trimmed to its CDR3 DNA, 42 bases read in frame from base 1. A patient counted as having stable Graves' hyperthyroidism if no progression to ophthalmopathy occurred over 18 months of follow-up. The hyperthyroidism patients were between 18 and 65 years old and newly diagnosed, with a disease duration of less than 2 months. Patients with uncontrolled infections, other autoimmune diseases, pregnancy or lactation were excluded. Diagnoses relied on clinical symptoms, serum thyroxine and TRAb, thyroid ultrasound and orbital computed tomography. Total RNA was extracted using Trizol reagent, and RNA quality was assessed on an Agilent 2100 Bioanalyzer.

This specimen belongs to a study of T cells in Graves' hyperthyroidism and ophthalmopathy (dated by TCRdb to between 2019 and 2020). At the level of the whole study: To identify TCR V-J signatures that set the groups apart, the researchers used a discovery cohort of about a hundred patients, made up of around 40 with Graves' ophthalmopathy and about 60 with stable Graves' hyperthyroidism. Prospective prediction of ophthalmopathy was tested in an independent validation cohort of 18 to 20 hyperthyroidism patients and some 17 patients who later progressed to ophthalmopathy. According to the paper, TCR Vbeta CDR3 sequencing was carried out on roughly 130 peripheral blood samples, which came from under 50 ophthalmopathy, 75 or so hyperthyroidism and approximately 17 progressor patients. Thyroid tissue and blood T-cell repertoires from six Graves' hyperthyroidism patients were also compared in the study. The roughly 94 discovery patients were randomly split 7:3 into training and test sets. Following sampling, methimazole starting at 30 mg daily was given to hyperthyroidism patients, and high-dose intravenous methylprednisolone was given to ophthalmopathy patients.

Overall study outcomes, separate from this receptor: Most expanded thyroid clonotypes (frequency above 0.001) were also detected in blood, suggesting blood repertoires may reflect thyroid immune responses. In cross-validation, a model built on a 13 V-J signature told ophthalmopathy apart from stable hyperthyroidism with under 90% sensitivity and about 81% specificity, and in testing the same model reached 80%/75%. In validation, the model predicted progression to ophthalmopathy with approximately 71% sensitivity and approximately 72% specificity, a median of about 6.7 months before onset. Sample size was not statistically predetermined, and investigators were not blinded to group allocation.

The TCR beta CDR3 regions were amplified from the RNA transcripts. The TCR CDR3 was subjected to a first round of RT-PCR using the HTBI primer set and the Qiagen OneStep RT-PCR kit. A second multiplex PCR round built the libraries, followed by size selection and purification. Libraries were sequenced paired-end with 100 bp reads on an Illumina HiSeq2000. In the original analysis: Raw data were processed with SOAPnuke, discarding reads with adapters, uncalled bases, mean Phred below 15, or no exact constant-primer or identifier match. High-quality paired reads were merged with COPE v1.2.5, and unique nucleotide sequences were defined as clonotypes. MiTCR v1.1 was used to align clonotypes to the IMGT TRBV, TRBD and TRBJ reference segments. The analysis was restricted to V-J combinations with a frequency above 0.0001, which together covered around 99% of the repertoires. A TCS score was defined as the ratio between F50 (clonal expansion) and ExV (chaos), using BLOSUM62-based TCRdist between CDR3 peptides within each V-J. Welch's t-statistics and random forest reduced fewer than 600 V-J features to about 13, which were used in a naive Bayes classifier (R e1071). TCRdb reran the public reads through fastp at Q25 and MiXCR, keeping productive beta chains. Each CDR3 protein appears once, grouped with its most common genes and DNA. The V and J calls reflect TCRdb's pipeline rather than the authors' work. Within this sample are just over 550,000 distinct CDR3 sequences, with around 42% of them counted one time only. The ten largest clones add up to roughly 8.2% of the sample.

The sequence was obtained from a woman younger than 30 with Graves' hyperthyroidism. Donor details come from another sample of the same person, matched by shared clones. The sequence links TRBV19 to TRBJ2-7; TRBD2 aligns with 7 central bases. Material: peripheral blood or thyroid tissue (not recorded which). Here is the DNA: TGTGCCAGTAGTCTCTCCCTCGGGAGGTACGAGCAGTACTTC. It specifies CASSLSLGRYEQYF.